Shown below are 5 T cell receptor beta chains from a single sample sequenced in a study of molecular identifiers for immune sequencing clone quantification. TCRdb called the PCR reads again in MiXCR, with one record for every CDR3 protein. The sample lists approximately 630,000 distinct CDR3 sequences; 25% were seen once. Sequenced sample: naive CD8+ T cells from blood, with Jurkat cell RNA spiked in. Subset described: FACS-sorted CD8+CD4-CCR7+CD45RA+ naive T cells. These receptors were taken from a human donor in good health. Some libraries in this study had Jurkat cell RNA spiked in.

As regards this clonotype: This clone may be a read error of a much larger clone one base away. This chain uses TRBV20-1 with TRBJ2-4; a weak D match, TRBD1 (5 bases). This CDR3 is 13 amino acids long. The germline V gene encodes CDR1 DFQATT and CDR2 SNEGSKA (reference sequence). CDR3 protein: CSAPGIANNIQYF. The CDR3 DNA reads as TGCAGTGCTCCAGGGATAGCCAATAACATTCAGTACTTC.

This chain uses TRBV30 with TRBJ2-5; 12 nucleotides line up with TRBD1. CDR3 length: 14 residues. Per the germline V gene, CDR1 is GTSNPN and CDR2 is SVGIG (reference sequence). Unmatched junction bases numbered 2, after V lost 1 base and J lost 5 bases. CDR3 region: CAWSGDRGQETQYF. CDR3 DNA: TGTGCCTGGAGTGGGGACAGGGGGCAGGAGACCCAGTACTTC.

This clonotype was found a few times. This chain links TRBV27 with TRBJ2-2, with 7 positions matching TRBD2. J gave up 3 bases and V 4 bases, and 14 bases lay outside the gene matches. The CDR3 spans 18 residues. CDR1 MNHEY and CDR2 SMNVEV come from the germline V gene (reference sequence). The CDR3 spells CASSSSAGELTYTGELFF. As DNA, the CDR3 is TGTGCCAGCAGTTCAAGTGCGGGAGAATTGACTTACACCGGGGAGCTGTTTTTT.

This clonotype was detected many times. The chain joins TRBV4-1 to TRBJ2-1; 8 nucleotides align to TRBD1. V trimming: 0 bases; J trimming: 3 bases; junction bases outside the gene matches: 1. CDR3 length: 15 residues. Per germline, CDR1 MGHRA and CDR2 YSYEKL. The CDR3 DNA follows: TGCGCCAGCAGCCAAGACAGGGGGCTCTACAATGAGCAGTTCTTC. It encodes CASSQDRGLYNEQFF.

The genes are TRBV9 and TRBJ1-6; D unresolved. Germline V gene sequence: CDR1 SGDLS, CDR2 YYNGEE. Trimming took off 4 bases at V and 10 bases at J, with 15 bases between the two ends. There are 14 residues in the CDR3. The chain's CDR3 is CASSPPGWKSPLHF. The CDR3 DNA sequence: TGTGCCAGCAGCCCCCCAGGCTGGAAATCACCCCTCCACTTT.